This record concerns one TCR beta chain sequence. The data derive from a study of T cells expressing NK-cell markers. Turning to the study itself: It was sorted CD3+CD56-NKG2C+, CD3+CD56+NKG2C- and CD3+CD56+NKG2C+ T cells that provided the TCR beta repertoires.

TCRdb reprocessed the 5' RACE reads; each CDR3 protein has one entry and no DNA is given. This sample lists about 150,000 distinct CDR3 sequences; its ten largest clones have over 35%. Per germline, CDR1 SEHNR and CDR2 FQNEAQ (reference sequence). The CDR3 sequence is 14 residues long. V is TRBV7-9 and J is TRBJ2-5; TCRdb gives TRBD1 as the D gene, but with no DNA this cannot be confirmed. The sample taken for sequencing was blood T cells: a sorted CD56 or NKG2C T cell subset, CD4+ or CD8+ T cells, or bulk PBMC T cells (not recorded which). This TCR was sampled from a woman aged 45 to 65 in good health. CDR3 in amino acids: CASTSWGEQETQYF.